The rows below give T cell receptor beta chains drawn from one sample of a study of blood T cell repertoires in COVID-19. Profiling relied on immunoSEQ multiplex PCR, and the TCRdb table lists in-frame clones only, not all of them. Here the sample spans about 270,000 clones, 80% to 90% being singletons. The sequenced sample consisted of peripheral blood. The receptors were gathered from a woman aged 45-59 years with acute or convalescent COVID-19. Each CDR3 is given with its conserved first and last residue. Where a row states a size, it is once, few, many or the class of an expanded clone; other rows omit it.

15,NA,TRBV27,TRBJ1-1,CASSQDRRLNTEAFF
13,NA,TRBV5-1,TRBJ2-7,CASSAGISTVEYF
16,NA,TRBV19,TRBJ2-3,CASSEGLAGVPDTQYF
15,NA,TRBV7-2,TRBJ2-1,CASSSVGTSLDEQFF
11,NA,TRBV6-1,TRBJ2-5,CASSRGETQYF
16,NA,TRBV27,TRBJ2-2,CASSPEVAVGTGELFF
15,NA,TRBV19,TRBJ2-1,CASSWREGTYNEQFF
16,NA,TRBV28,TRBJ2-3,CASSSWTGGGSDTQYF
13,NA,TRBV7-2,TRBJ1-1,CASSFAGDTEAFF
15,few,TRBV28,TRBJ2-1,CASSLGGSKNNEQFF
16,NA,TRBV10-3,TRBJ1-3,CAINSGQGASGNTIYF
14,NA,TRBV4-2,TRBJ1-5,CASSQEDSDQPQHF
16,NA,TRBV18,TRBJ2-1,CASSPPRDRGYNEQFF
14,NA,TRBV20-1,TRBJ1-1,CSASRDRVNTEAFF
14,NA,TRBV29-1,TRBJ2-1,CSVRGTIKRNEQFF
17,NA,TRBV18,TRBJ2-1,CASSPFRLASSYNEQFF
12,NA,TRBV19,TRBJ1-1,CASTQGPAGAFF